This T cell receptor (beta chain) was retrieved from a study of PD-1 blockade in classical Hodgkin lymphoma. This CDR3 has 15 residues. V gave up 5 bases and J gave up 2 bases, with 13 bases separating them. The germline V gene encodes CDR1 SGHTA and CDR2 FQGNSA. Study conclusions and caveats: By cycle point C4D1, TCR diversity had risen significantly in CD4+ cells (but not CD8+ cells). Complete responders matched newly diagnosed patients in baseline diversity.

A remark on this clone: Its matching antigen is unknown.

Only in-frame clones appear in the TCRdb table, and some are missing; sequencing was by immunoSEQ multiplex PCR. Counted here are 100,000 to 120,000 clones, over 85% occurring once; the ten biggest clones make up roughly 19%. Time point here: cycle 4 day 1 (C4D1), after more than five weeks of nivolumab. All patients relapsed after autologous stem cell transplantation, and brentuximab vedotin exposure varied. Best response was recorded as complete response, partial response or progressive disease. This receptor was obtained from a human donor with classical Hodgkin lymphoma. The sequences come from peripheral blood mononuclear cells (PBMCs), collected before the fourth cycle of nivolumab. The chain couples TRBV7-2 to TRBJ2-1, with D unresolved. The CDR3, as DNA: TGTGCCAGCAGCCCTTCAGTCGGCCCCTACAATGAGCAGTTCTTC. It encodes CASSPSVGPYNEQFF.